This TCR beta chain was sequenced for a study of T-cell reconstitution after alpha-beta-depleted transplantation in children (dated by TCRdb to 2016 to 2018). A note on the overall study: The study quantitatively tracked T-cell immune reconstitution after TCRalphabeta/CD19-depleted allogeneic hematopoietic cell transplantation in children using TCR repertoire profiling.

The treatment or condition label on this specimen signifies: allogeneic hematopoietic cell transplantation with graft depleted of TCRalphabeta T cells and CD19 B cells. Transplant recipients were children who received TCRalphabeta/CD19-depleted allogeneic hematopoietic cell grafts. As for this clonotype: The antigen it binds to is not known. Qualities for individual bases were not recorded, and no much larger clone is one base off.

The germline V gene specifies SQVTM as CDR1 and ANQGSEA as CDR2. The V end loses 3 bases and the J end loses 5 bases, and a stretch of 14 bases separates them. The CDR3 runs 14 residues from the cysteine to the phenylalanine. The DNA shown is the 42-base CDR3, in frame from base 1. Broader findings and caveats from the paper: Hyperexpanded clone frequencies declined over subsequent months; after one year, T-cell counts and TCRbeta diversity were mostly attributed to newly produced T cells. The apparently early alphabetaT-cell count recovery about two months after transplant was reportedly dependent on only several hundred rapidly expanded clones derived from non-depleted graft cells. In some patients, high TCRbeta diversity at day 60 was attributed to recipient T cells and intrathymic progenitors that had survived conditioning.

The library was generated by PCR. Sequencing took place on an Illumina HiSeq 2500. To normalize quantification of the TCRbeta repertoire, the TCR libraries were built with molecular barcoding that relied on unique molecular identifiers. Clones were called with MiXCR by TCRdb after fastp trimmed the public reads at Q25, and only in-frame beta chains were retained. Every distinct CDR3 protein forms one entry, paired with its most common genes and DNA. The sample contains 250,000 to 300,000 distinct CDR3 sequences, roughly a tenth of them found a single time. The ten largest clonotypes hold 7.5% of the sample.

This TCR derives from a boy under two years old with acute myeloid leukemia, due to receive a stem cell transplant. The chain is made from TRBV29-1 and TRBJ2-1, with no confident D gene call. The sample consisted of PBMCs, taken before TCRalphabeta/CD19-depleted stem cell transplant. This receptor has the CDR3 CSVDLRLGNNEQFF. The DNA sequence follows: TGCAGCGTTGATCTTAGGTTAGGGAACAATGAGCAGTTCTTC.